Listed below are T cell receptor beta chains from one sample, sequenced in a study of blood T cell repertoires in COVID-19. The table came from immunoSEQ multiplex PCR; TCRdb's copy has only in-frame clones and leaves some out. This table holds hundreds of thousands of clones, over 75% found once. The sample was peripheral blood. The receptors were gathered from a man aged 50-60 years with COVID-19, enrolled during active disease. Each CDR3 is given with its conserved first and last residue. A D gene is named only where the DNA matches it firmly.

CASLTPPGHSNSPLHF	NA	TRBJ1-6	TRBV9	16
CAWSLTTDSPLHF	NA	TRBJ1-6	TRBV30	13
CASSFLRGKGTGELFF	NA	TRBJ2-2	TRBV27	16
CASVVPGGGPYEQYF	TRBD2	TRBJ2-7	TRBV28	15
CASSQGKGGSSETQYF	NA	TRBJ2-5	TRBV14	16
CASSLEAETNTGELFF	NA	TRBJ2-2	TRBV5-4	16
CASSLERVNYGYTF	NA	TRBJ1-2	TRBV5-1	14
CASSPGQAVTGELFF	TRBD1	TRBJ2-2	TRBV18	15
CASSPRVEGQPQHF	NA	TRBJ1-5	TRBV18	14
CSVGAGGNQPQHF	NA	TRBJ1-5	TRBV29-1	13
CASRLQGVTEAFF	TRBD1	TRBJ1-1	TRBV19	13
CASTETDLNTGELFF	NA	TRBJ2-2	TRBV19	15
CATSREQMPSSEQFF	NA	TRBJ2-1	TRBV15	15
CASSWGQGSSEAFF	TRBD1	TRBJ1-1	TRBV7-9	14
CASSSRTGETQYF	NA	TRBJ2-5	TRBV7-2	13
CASSPTRDREGNQPQHF	TRBD1	TRBJ1-5	TRBV7-8	17
CASSLWASGAYNEQFF	TRBD2	TRBJ2-1	TRBV5-1	16
CALRKTVGEQYF	NA	TRBJ2-7	TRBV5-3	12
CASSYSMGPPEAFF	NA	TRBJ1-1	TRBV6-6	14
CASSQGAGNTGELFF	NA	TRBJ2-2	TRBV4-2	15
CASSQGENYGYTF	TRBD1	TRBJ1-2	TRBV2	13
CAWSRGSEQYF	NA	TRBJ2-7	TRBV30	11
CASSSDRVREQYF	TRBD1	TRBJ2-7	TRBV6-6	13
CASSPFVAGGNLMSSYNEQFF	TRBD2	TRBJ2-1	TRBV27	21
CASSLVPPGTAGNTIYF	TRBD1	TRBJ1-3	TRBV5-1	17
CASSSRDRANYGYTF	TRBD1	TRBJ1-2	TRBV19	15
CSVAVSSTDTQYF	NA	TRBJ2-3	TRBV29-1	13
CASSQAGANIQYF	NA	TRBJ2-4	TRBV4-2	13
CASSSQRRQYF	NA	TRBJ2-7	TRBV5-6	11
CAISDNGAKQNSPLHF	NA	TRBJ1-6	TRBV10-3	16
CASSVAAGVRETQYF	TRBD2	TRBJ2-5	TRBV9	15
CASSQARAGIGTEAFF	NA	TRBJ1-1	TRBV4-1	16
CASSKQGAEEKLFF	NA	TRBJ1-4	TRBV21-1	14
CASREPPGQGVSPLHF	TRBD1	TRBJ1-6	TRBV28	16
CASSEIVVAGHYTGELFF	TRBD2	TRBJ2-2	TRBV6-1	18
CASSIGQGLGELFF	TRBD1	TRBJ2-2	TRBV9	14
CASSSVVYEQYF	NA	TRBJ2-7	TRBV28	12
CANPRPVASTTDTQYF	NA	TRBJ2-3	TRBV21-1	16
CASSRGIGQESSYEQYF	TRBD1	TRBJ2-7	TRBV6-6	17